The 27 T cell receptor beta chains reported below all come from one sample, sequenced in a study of cytomegalovirus exposure and HLA in healthy donors (dated by TCRdb to 2015 to 2018). To prepare the library, the immunoSEQ multiplex PCR assay was applied. For the multiplex PCR, a mixture combining 60 forward primers for TCR Vbeta segments and 13 reverse primers for TCR Jbeta segments was used. The table was pulled from immuneACCESS by TCRdb, which kept in-frame rearrangements only. Such tables lose some clones; where checked, under half of the loss comes from unresolved V genes, and the rest has no known cause. Across this sample there are some 150,000 clones, with around three quarters seen only once. Approximately 6.3% of the sample is held by the ten biggest clonotypes. The specimen was PBMCs. The receptor source for this set is a man aged 35 to 55 in good health and CMV-seropositive.

This chain uses TRBV2 with TRBJ1-5, with a possible D match to TRBD1 (6 bases). V lost 5 bases, J lost 4 bases, and 15 bases lay in between. The CDR3 contains 15 residues. Germline values: CDR1 SNHLY, CDR2 FYNNEI. DNA of the CDR3: TGTGCCAGCAGTCCCCCCGGGACATATAATCAGCCCCAGCATTTT. It is translated as CASSPPGTYNQPQHF.

The V call is TRBV7-2, the J call TRBJ1-2, with D perhaps TRBD1 (6 bases). V was shortened by 1 base and J by 5 bases, with 17 bases between the two germline ends. This CDR3 is 16 amino acids long. Looked up from germline, CDR1 is SGHTA and CDR2 is FQGNSA. In DNA form, the CDR3 reads TGTGCCAGCAGCTTAGTGTCAGGGGCCGCCGTATATGGCTACACCTTC. It encodes CASSLVSGAAVYGYTF. Full variable domain (remainder filled in from reference TRBV7-2 and TRBJ1-2): GAGVSQSPSNKVTEKGKDVELRCDPISGHTALYWYRQSLGQGLEFLIYFQGNSAPDKSGLPSDRFSAERTGGSVSTLTIQRTQQEDSAVYLCASSLVSGAAVYGYTFGSGTRLTVV.

The CDR3 reads CASSGDLLYEQYF. In nucleotides, the CDR3 is TGTGCCAGCAGCGGGGACTTACTATACGAGCAGTACTTC. V and J are TRBV7-8 and TRBJ2-7; possibly TRBD2 for D (6 bases). Germline CDR1 is SGHVS and CDR2 is FQNEAQ. Trimming took 5 bases from V and 4 from J, leaving 12 bases between them. The CDR3 runs 13 residues.

The chain combines TRBV5-4 with TRBJ2-5, with 8 bases matching TRBD1. The end of the DNA aligns better with TRBJ2-7, so the J call may be wrong. The CDR3 covers 15 residues. Per the germline V gene, CDR1 is SGHNT and CDR2 is YYREEE (reference sequence). CDR3 in amino acids: CASSLPRGPSYEQYF. The CDR3 nucleotides are TGTGCCAGCAGCTTGCCCAGGGGGCCCTCCTACGAGCAGTACTTC.

This clone was found a few times. The chain couples TRBV28 to TRBJ1-1, with D unresolved. Trimming removed 5 bases at V and 8 bases at J, with 12 bases between. The CDR3 loop spans 12 amino acids. Germline CDR1 reads MDHEN; CDR2 reads SYDVKM. CDR3 amino acids: CASSPPTPEAFF. The CDR3 DNA is TGTGCCAGCAGTCCACCGACACCCGAAGCTTTCTTT.

The chain has TRBV18 and TRBJ2-1; 11 positions agree with TRBD1. Trimming cost V 4 bases and J 3 bases; bases outside gene matches: 5. The CDR3 is made up of 16 amino acids. The germline V gene has CDR1 KGHSH and CDR2 LQKENI. The CDR3 DNA sequence: TGTGCCAGCTCACTCCCCGGGACAGGGGGCTACAATGAGCAGTTCTTC. Residues: CASSLPGTGGYNEQFF.

This clone was seen more than once but under ten times. The chain combines TRBV19 with TRBJ2-7; 8 bases match TRBD1. Germline CDR1 is LNHDA and CDR2 is SQIVND (reference sequence). There are 17 residues in the CDR3. Losses at the gene ends were 4 bases for V and 3 bases for J; bases not matched to a gene: 14. The CDR3 reads CASSTNGQGLVRYEQYF. The CDR3 coding sequence is TGTGCCAGTAGTACCAACGGACAGGGCTTGGTCCGCTACGAGCAGTACTTC. The full variable domain, its missing parts supplied by reference TRBV19 and TRBJ2-7, is DGGITQSPKYLFRKEGQNVTLSCEQNLNHDAMYWYRQDPGQGLRLIYYSQIVNDFQKGDIAEGYSVSREKKESFPLTVTSAQKNPTAFYLCASSTNGQGLVRYEQYFGPGTRLTVT.

The V gene is TRBV19, the J gene TRBJ1-1; no clear D. Germline V gene data show CDR1 as LNHDA and CDR2 as SQIVND (reference sequence). This CDR3 has 14 residues. The germline V and J ends were trimmed by 1 base and 1 base, with 7 bases remaining between them. The CDR3 sequence is CASSIAGSNTEAFF. Written as DNA, the CDR3 is TGTGCCAGTAGTATAGCCGGTTCGAACACTGAAGCTTTCTTT.

A single count supports this clone. The J gene is TRBJ1-1, the V gene TRBV11-2; 10 bases align to TRBD1. The CDR3 loop spans 13 amino acids. The V segment lost 4 bases and the J segment 10 bases; nucleotides outside the gene matches: 6. The germline V gene has CDR1 SGHAT and CDR2 FQNNGV. The CDR3 coding sequence is TGTGCCAGCAGCTGGGGACAGGGGTTTGTAGCTTTCTTT. Protein product: CASSWGQGFVAFF. Full variable domain (outside the CDR3, taken from reference TRBV11-2 and TRBJ1-1): EAGVAQSPRYKIIEKRQSVAFWCNPISGHATLYWYQQILGQGPKLLIQFQNNGVVDDSQLPKDRFSAERLKGVDSTLKIQPAKLEDSAVYLCASSWGQGFVAFFGQGTRLTVV.

The V gene is TRBV2, the J gene TRBJ1-5; no definite D call. Germline V gives CDR1 SNHLY, CDR2 FYNNEI. The V and J ends lost 2 bases and 3 bases respectively, with 8 bases between them. The CDR3 is 14 residues long. The CDR3 region is CASSERRDNQPQHF. The CDR3 DNA follows: TGTGCCAGCAGTGAAAGGCGGGACAATCAGCCCCAGCATTTT.

CDR3 protein: CASSWGGGGYEQYF. CDR3 bases: TGTGCCAGCAGTTGGGGTGGGGGCGGGTACGAGCAGTACTTC. The V gene is TRBV28, the J gene TRBJ2-7; the D gene is possibly TRBD1 (6 bases). From germline, CDR1 is MDHEN and CDR2 SYDVKM. The CDR3 totals 14 residues. The V gene lost 4 bases and the J gene lost 4 bases, with 14 bases spanning the gap.

The chain links TRBV4-1 to TRBJ2-1; D perhaps matches TRBD1 (6 bases). The V gene lost 4 bases and the J gene lost 1 base, with 14 bases spanning the gap. The CDR3 has 16 residues. CDR1 is MGHRA, CDR2 YSYEKL, per germline. The CDR3 coding sequence is TGCGCCAGCAGCCTCGGTGGGGGCTCTTCCTACAATGAGCAGTTCTTC. Translated: CASSLGGGSSYNEQFF.

V gene TRBV6-5 combines with J gene TRBJ1-2; possible D gene TRBD1, 6 bases. The CDR3 loop spans 16 amino acids. Germline V gives CDR1 MNHEY, CDR2 SVGAGI. V lost 0 bases to trimming and J lost 2 bases, with 13 bases between them. In DNA, the CDR3 is TGTGCCAGCAGTTACTCAGGGGGAACGGCGAACTATGGCTACACCTTC. It specifies CASSYSGGTANYGYTF.

The chain joins TRBV7-6 to TRBJ1-1; TRBD1 might be the D (5 bases). The germline V gene has CDR1 SGHVS and CDR2 FNYEAQ. This CDR3 comprises 13 residues. The V end lost 4 bases, the J end lost 3 bases, and 9 bases lay between the germline ends. The CDR3 region has the DNA TGTGCCAGCAGCTCCCAGGGATACACTGAAGCTTTCTTT. Its translation is CASSSQGYTEAFF.

The V and J genes are TRBV4-1 and TRBJ2-1, with TRBD2 matching over 8 bases. The CDR3 runs to 15 residues. Germline V gene lookup returns CDR1 MGHRA and CDR2 YSYEKL. J gave up 4 bases and V 5 bases, and 7 bases lay outside the gene matches. CDR3 region: CASSARGALYNEQFF. The CDR3 DNA follows: TGCGCCAGCAGCGCGCGGGGGGCCCTTTACAATGAGCAGTTCTTC.

The chain couples TRBV30 to TRBJ2-7; TRBD1 aligns across 7 bases. V was pared by 5 bases and J by 0 bases, with 4 bases of the junction left unmatched. This CDR3 is built from 13 residues. Germline CDR1 GTSNPN, CDR2 SVGIG (reference sequence). This CDR3 is CAWGQDPSYEQYF. For the CDR3, the DNA is TGTGCCTGGGGACAGGACCCCTCCTACGAGCAGTACTTC.

This clone was observed a few times. This chain's CDR3 is CASSPRTPQETQYF. The DNA for the CDR3 is TGTGCCAGCAGCCCCCGTACTCCCCAAGAGACCCAGTACTTC. The chain links TRBV7-9 to TRBJ2-5; D is uncertain. The CDR3 spans 14 residues. The germline V and J ends were trimmed by 5 bases and 1 base, with 11 bases remaining between them. Germline CDR1 reads SEHNR; CDR2 reads FQNEAQ (reference sequence).

The rearrangement joins TRBV18 to TRBJ2-7; 7 bases agree with TRBD2. CDR3 length: 15 amino acids. J gave up 2 bases and V 4 bases, and 8 bases lay outside the gene matches. The germline CDR1 and CDR2 sequences are KGHSH and LQKENI. CDR3: CASSRSLAETYEQYF. In nucleotides, the CDR3 is TGTGCCAGCTCACGGTCCCTAGCGGAGACCTACGAGCAGTACTTC.

The rearrangement joins TRBV6-1 to TRBJ2-4; D ambiguous. The germline CDR1 and CDR2 sequences are MNHNS and SASEGT. With 6 bases removed from V and 0 bases from J, the gap between germline ends came to 9 bases. The CDR3 loop spans 14 amino acids. The CDR3 coding sequence is TGTGCCAGCAGCCAGGATCTAGCCAAAAACATTCAGTACTTC. Amino acid sequence: CASSQDLAKNIQYF.

The V call is TRBV4-3, the J call TRBJ2-7; 8 bases line up with TRBD1. V lost 3 bases to trimming and J lost 2 bases; unmatched junction nucleotides: 12. In germline, CDR1 is LGHNA, CDR2 YSLEER. This CDR3 comprises 17 residues. This chain's CDR3 is CASSQSARTGSTYEQYF. The DNA of the CDR3 is TGCGCCAGCAGCCAGTCAGCTAGGACAGGGTCGACCTACGAGCAGTACTTC.

This clone was counted a single time. The CDR3, as DNA: TGTGCCAGCAGCTTAAAGGCAGGGGAAACCTACGAGCAGTACTTC. This encodes CASSLKAGETYEQYF. The chain combines TRBV7-2 with TRBJ2-7, with D possibly being TRBD1 (6 bases). The CDR3 covers 15 residues. CDR1 and CDR2 from the germline V gene are SGHTA and FQGNSA. Trimming removed 2 bases from V and 2 bases from J, with 13 bases in between. The variable domain in full, completed from reference TRBV7-2 and TRBJ2-7, reads GAGVSQSPSNKVTEKGKDVELRCDPISGHTALYWYRQSLGQGLEFLIYFQGNSAPDKSGLPSDRFSAERTGGSVSTLTIQRTQQEDSAVYLCASSLKAGETYEQYFGPGTRLTVT.

The rearrangement uses TRBV27 and TRBJ1-2, with D uncertain. Germline V gives CDR1 MNHEY, CDR2 SMNVEV (reference sequence). V lost 4 bases, J lost 6 bases, and 12 bases lay in between. CDR3 length: 13 amino acids. CDR3 region: CASSSRVNDGYTF. CDR3 nucleotide sequence: TGTGCCAGCAGTTCGCGGGTTAATGATGGCTACACCTTC.

The chain couples TRBV7-2 to TRBJ2-1, with 15 nucleotides matching TRBD2. The CDR3 length is 15 residues. Germline trimming cut 6 bases from V and 6 bases from J; bases unmatched to any gene: 3. Germline CDR1 and CDR2: SGHTA and FQGNSA. This chain's CDR3 is CASSPGLAGGNEQFF. Written as DNA, the CDR3 is TGTGCCAGCAGTCCGGGACTAGCGGGGGGCAATGAGCAGTTCTTC.

The genes are TRBV29-1 and TRBJ1-1, with 9 bases matching TRBD1. The CDR3 has 16 residues. Germline V gene sequence: CDR1 SQVTM, CDR2 ANQGSEA. Trimming at V came to 4 bases and at J to 5 bases, leaving 14 bases not matched to a gene. CDR3 amino acids: CSVANTGGAFRTEAFF. CDR3 DNA: TGCAGCGTTGCTAATACAGGGGGCGCCTTCAGGACTGAAGCTTTCTTT.

This clone was picked up one time. The genes are TRBV18 and TRBJ2-5; 7 bases align to TRBD1. Germline values: CDR1 KGHSH, CDR2 LQKENI. J gave up 3 bases and V 0 bases, and 4 bases lay outside the gene matches. The CDR3 has 15 residues. CDR3 in amino acids: CASSPPPGGEETQYF. CDR3 bases: TGTGCCAGCTCACCACCCCCAGGGGGTGAAGAGACCCAGTACTTC.

The chain couples TRBV2 to TRBJ1-6; possibly TRBD1 for D (6 bases). The CDR3 loop spans 14 amino acids. V lost 4 bases, J lost 8 bases, and 12 bases lay in between. Germline values: CDR1 SNHLY, CDR2 FYNNEI. DNA of the CDR3: TGTGCCAGCAGTGCCAGGGGAAGGGATTCACCCCTCCACTTT. Translated: CASSARGRDSPLHF.

V is TRBV19 and J is TRBJ1-2; 12 bases map to TRBD1. CDR1 is LNHDA, CDR2 SQIVND, per germline (reference sequence). Trimming cost V 5 bases and J 8 bases; bases outside gene matches: 9. The CDR3 consists of 15 residues. CDR3 nucleotide sequence: TGTGCCAGTAGTCCGCCGGGACAGGGGGCGAGAGGCTACACCTTC. This gives the protein CASSPPGQGARGYTF.